The T cell receptor (beta chain) under discussion was sequenced for a study of blood T cell repertoires in COVID-19. Background on the study: Material from acute and convalescent COVID-19 was sourced from the United States, Italy and Spain. T cells, B-cell-depleted T cells, or PBMCs provided the cDNA or gDNA that served as material.

Authors' data handling: Reference gene primers were amplified, and this amplification served to estimate nucleated cell counts. Clones were read by immunoSEQ multiplex PCR, and TCRdb kept only the in-frame ones, dropping some. V and J calls and clone size are given by that table; D and trimming were obtained from the DNA. The top ten clones hold about 4.5% of a sample with 350,000 to 550,000 clones, around nine tenths of them seen once. The sequence was collected from a woman aged 25 to 39 with acute or convalescent COVID-19. The sequenced material came from peripheral blood.

In DNA form, the CDR3 reads TGTGCCAGCAGGGCTAGCGGGGGGGAGACCCAGTACTTC. This sequence encodes CASRASGGETQYF. The chain has TRBV2 and TRBJ2-5; 11 bases align to TRBD2. CDR1 and CDR2 (germline): SNHLY, FYNNEI. With 6 bases clipped from V and 5 bases from J, the junction kept 2 bases outside the gene matches. CDR3 length: 13 residues.